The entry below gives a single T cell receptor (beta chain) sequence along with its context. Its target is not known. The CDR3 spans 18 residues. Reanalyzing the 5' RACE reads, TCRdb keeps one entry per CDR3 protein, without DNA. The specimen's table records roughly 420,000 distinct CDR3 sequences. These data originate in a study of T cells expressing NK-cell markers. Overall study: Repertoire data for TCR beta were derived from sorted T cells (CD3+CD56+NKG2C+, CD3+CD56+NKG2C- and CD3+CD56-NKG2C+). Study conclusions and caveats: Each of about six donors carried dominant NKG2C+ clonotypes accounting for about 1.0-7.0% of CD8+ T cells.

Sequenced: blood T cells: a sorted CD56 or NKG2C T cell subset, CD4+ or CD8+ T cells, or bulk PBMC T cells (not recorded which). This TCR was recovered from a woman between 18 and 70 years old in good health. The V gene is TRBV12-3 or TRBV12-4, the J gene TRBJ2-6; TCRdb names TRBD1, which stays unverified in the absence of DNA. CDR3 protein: CASSSGQGPSSGANVLTF.